A selection of T cell receptor beta chains follows, all from one sample in a study of T cell responses to AZD1222 COVID-19 vaccine. Method: immunoSEQ multiplex PCR; TCRdb's copy keeps in-frame clones and lacks some. Among nearly 200,000 clones listed, approximately 95% were seen once. This specimen was peripheral blood, taken 28 days after the second AZD1222 dose. The receptors here all came from an adult who received the AZD1222 COVID-19 vaccine. CDR3s include the opening cysteine and the closing phenylalanine or tryptophan. The order of the fields is J gene, clone size, V gene, D gene, CDR3 DNA, CDR3 protein. A D gene is named only where the DNA matches it firmly. Clone size is not always given. Where it is, it says once, few, many or a class for expanded clones.

>TRBJ1-3|-|TRBV19|TRBD1
TGTGCCAGTAGCCAAACCACGGGACAGGGAATCTCTGGAAACACCATATATTTT
CASSQTTGQGISGNTIYF
>TRBJ2-3|-|TRBV10-1|-
TGCGCCAGCAGTGTCAGGCTAGAAGATACGCAGTATTTT
CASSVRLEDTQYF
>TRBJ1-1|-|TRBV5-4|-
TGTGCCAGCAGTCCTGAGGGGCCCATGGGGGTTTCTGAAGCTTTCTTT
CASSPEGPMGVSEAFF
>TRBJ1-1|once|TRBV3-1/TRBV3-2|-
TGTGCCAGCAGCCAGGGCACTGAAGCTTTCTTT
CASSQGTEAFF
>TRBJ1-2|-|TRBV29-1|-
TGCAGCGTTTCCTTCAGGGCCGGCTACACCTTC
CSVSFRAGYTF
>TRBJ2-3|-|TRBV9|-
TGTGCCAGCAGCGCCAACCCCGACCAATTCACAGATACGCAGTATTTT
CASSANPDQFTDTQYF
>TRBJ1-4|-|TRBV18|-
TGTGCCAGCTCACCTGGACTGACAACTAATGAAAAACTGTTTTTT
CASSPGLTTNEKLFF
>TRBJ1-2|-|TRBV6-5|-
TGTGCCAGCAGTTACTCGAGTCTAAGTAACTATGGCTACACCTTC
CASSYSSLSNYGYTF
>TRBJ1-1|-|TRBV18|-
TGTGCCAGCTCCCTCGGACAGTTCACTGAAGCTTTCTTT
CASSLGQFTEAFF
>TRBJ1-3|-|TRBV6-4|-
TGTGCCAGCAGTGTGGAATCTGGAAACACCATATATTTT
CASSVESGNTIYF
>TRBJ1-1|once|TRBV27|-
TGTGCCAGCAGTTTGGGTTGGAAGGAGCACACTGAAGCTTTCTTT
CASSLGWKEHTEAFF
>TRBJ2-2|-|TRBV19|TRBD1
TGTGCCAGTAGTATCGGGACAGGTAACACCGGGGAGCTGTTTTTT
CASSIGTGNTGELFF
>TRBJ2-7|once|TRBV6-5|-
TGTGCCAGCAGTTACTCACGGGGGAGCTCCTACGAGCAGTACTTC
CASSYSRGSSYEQYF
>TRBJ1-1|-|TRBV12-3/TRBV12-4|TRBD1
TGTGCCAGCAGTTTCGAGGGGGCGGCTGAAGCTTTCTTT
CASSFEGAAEAFF
>TRBJ1-5|-|TRBV3-1/TRBV3-2|-
TGTGCCAGCAGCCAAAATTCACTACGGCCCCAGCATTTT
CASSQNSLRPQHF
>TRBJ2-2|few|TRBV5-4|-
TGTGCCAGCAGCTCGGTCGGTGCTGGCACCGGGGAGCTGTTTTTT
CASSSVGAGTGELFF
>TRBJ1-2|-|TRBV19|TRBD1
TGTGCCAGCCGAACCGGGACAGATTATGGCTACACCTTC
CASRTGTDYGYTF
>TRBJ2-3|-|TRBV5-1|TRBD2
TGCGCCAGCAGCTTAGGTTCTAGCGGGGTCAGCACAGATACGCAGTATTTT
CASSLGSSGVSTDTQYF
>TRBJ2-7|few|TRBV25-1|-
TGTGCCAGCAGTGAATCGGGGACCCAATACGAGCAGTACTTC
CASSESGTQYEQYF
>TRBJ1-1|-|TRBV18|TRBD1
TGTGCCAGCTCAACGACAGGGACGAGCACTGAAGCTTTCTTT
CASSTTGTSTEAFF
>TRBJ1-1|-|TRBV30|-
TGTGCCTCAGGACAGCTGAACACTGAAGCTTTCTTT
CASGQLNTEAFF
>TRBJ2-4|-|TRBV27|TRBD2
TGTGCCAGCGGACCTATAGCGGGGGGGAAGTACTTC
CASGPIAGGKYF
>TRBJ1-4|few|TRBV11-2|-
TGTGCCAGCAGCTTAAGGGTACGGGGCGAAAAACTGTTTTTT
CASSLRVRGEKLFF
>TRBJ2-3|-|TRBV7-9|TRBD2
TGTGCCAGCAGCCCCGGCTTGGGACTAGCGGGGTTCACAGATACGCAGTATTTT
CASSPGLGLAGFTDTQYF
>TRBJ1-3|-|TRBV7-2|-
TGTGCCAGCAGCTTAGCGGGGGGAGGAAACACCATATATTTT
CASSLAGGGNTIYF
>TRBJ2-2|-|TRBV27|-
TGTGCCAGCAGCCGTCCACCTGACGGCACCGGGGAGCTGTTTTTT
CASSRPPDGTGELFF
>TRBJ2-7|-|TRBV6-5|TRBD1
TGTGCCAGCAGGAACGTAGACAGGGCTGGCGAGCAGTACTTC
CASRNVDRAGEQYF
>TRBJ1-1|-|TRBV19|TRBD1
TGTGCCAGTAGTGTCAGGGGGCGGAGGACTGAAGCTTTCTTT
CASSVRGRRTEAFF
>TRBJ1-1|-|TRBV24-1|-
TGTGCCACAGCCGGCAGGGATGGTGCTTTCTTT
CATAGRDGAFF
>TRBJ2-3|-|TRBV5-1|-
TGCGCCAGCAGCTTTGAGTTACCAGATACGCAGTATTTT
CASSFELPDTQYF
>TRBJ1-6|-|TRBV7-9|-
TGTGCCAGCAGCCGTAATTCACCCCTCCACTTT
CASSRNSPLHF
>TRBJ2-5|-|TRBV4-1|TRBD2
TGCGCCAGCAGCCCCACTAGCGGGGGGCTACAAGAGACCCAGTACTTC
CASSPTSGGLQETQYF
>TRBJ1-3|-|TRBV6-5|-
TGTGCCAGCAGGCTACAGGGAGGAAACACCATATATTTT
CASRLQGGNTIYF
>TRBJ1-2|-|TRBV18|-
TGTGCCAGCTCACCTGGGGGGGATGGCTACACCTTC
CASSPGGDGYTF
>TRBJ1-6|-|TRBV7-2|TRBD1
TGTGCCAGCTGCCCAGGGGGCGGGAATTCACCCCTCCACTTT
CASCPGGGNSPLHF
>TRBJ1-1|-|TRBV6-5|TRBD1
TGTGCCAGCAGATTGGGACAGCCCAACACTGAAGCTTTCTTT
CASRLGQPNTEAFF
>TRBJ1-4|-|TRBV10-3|-
TGTGCCATCAGTGAGTCACGATCTGGTTCAGCTAATGAAAAACTGTTTTTT
CAISESRSGSANEKLFF
>TRBJ1-1|-|TRBV5-6|-
TGTGCCAGCAGCTCCGCAATAGCGAATGAAGCTTTCTTT
CASSSAIANEAFF
>TRBJ2-7|-|TRBV25-1|-
TGTGCCAGCAGTGTCCACGAGCAGTACTTC
CASSVHEQYF
>TRBJ2-3|-|TRBV5-1|-
TGCGCCAGCAGCTTGGGTCGGGGTAGCACAGATACGCAGTATTTT
CASSLGRGSTDTQYF
>TRBJ1-1|-|TRBV28|-
TGTGCCAGCATTACGGGGGCACGGCTATACGCTGAAGCTTTCTTT
CASITGARLYAEAFF